A selection of T cell receptor beta chains follows, all from one sample in a study of read filtering for tumor transcriptome and immune sequencing. MiXCR, applied by TCRdb to the reads, yields one record per CDR3 protein. The table records 40,000 or so distinct CDR3 sequences, under 15% of them present only once. Sequences were obtained from a population of CD138-negative cells sorted from bone marrow. Every receptor here comes from a donor aged 40 or over with multiple myeloma. Each CDR3 is given with its conserved first and last residue. D genes are given only for firm matches. The size of a clone is reported for some rows only, either as once, few or many, or as a class for expanded clones.

clone_size	v_call	j_call	d_call	cdr3_aa	cdr3_nt
many	TRBV6-1	TRBJ1-2	NA	CASSEGDYGYTF	TGTGCCAGCAGTGAAGGGGACTATGGCTACACCTTC
many	TRBV12-3/TRBV12-4	TRBJ2-1	TRBD1	CASSYRGYNEQFF	TGTGCCAGCAGTTACAGGGGGTACAATGAGCAGTTCTTC
many	TRBV6-5	TRBJ2-7	NA	CASSLTLRDYEQYF	TGTGCCAGCAGTCTTACGCTACGAGACTACGAGCAGTACTTC
many	TRBV7-9	TRBJ2-2	TRBD1	CASSSQGALTGELFF	TGTGCCAGCAGCTCACAGGGGGCGCTCACCGGGGAGCTGTTTTTT
many	TRBV24-1	TRBJ2-1	TRBD2	CATSDQVAGSYNEQFF	TGTGCCACCAGTGATCAAGTAGCGGGATCTTACAATGAGCAGTTCTTC
many	TRBV4-1	TRBJ1-3	NA	CASSQDMDFSGNTIYF	TGCGCCAGCAGCCAAGACATGGACTTCTCTGGAAACACCATATATTTT
NA	TRBV11-2	TRBJ2-1	NA	CASGLIGRGAENEQLF	TGTGCCAGCGGCTTAATCGGGCGCGGAGCGGAAAATGAGCAGCTCTTC
many	TRBV12-3/TRBV12-4	TRBJ2-7	NA	CASSPASKVYEQYF	TGTGCCAGCAGTCCCGCTAGCAAGGTTTACGAGCAGTACTTC
many	TRBV7-3	TRBJ2-5	TRBD2	CASSLNGRETQYF	TGTGCCAGCAGCTTAAACGGGAGGGAGACCCAGTACTTC
many	TRBV30	TRBJ2-1	NA	CAWSAIGGDHNEQFF	TGTGCCTGGAGCGCTATAGGGGGAGATCACAATGAGCAGTTCTTC
many	TRBV7-2	TRBJ2-1	NA	CASSRGVVQFF	TGTGCCAGCAGCAGAGGGGTTGTGCAGTTCTTC
many	TRBV6-6	TRBJ1-6	NA	CASSYVSPRNSPLHF	TGTGCCAGCAGTTACGTCAGTCCGAGGAATTCACCCCTCCACTTT
many	TRBV7-2	TRBJ2-7	NA	CASSLAERREQYF	TGTGCCAGCAGCTTAGCCGAGCGACGCGAGCAGTACTTC
NA	TRBV29-1	TRBJ1-2	NA	CGVIRTRQGYTF	TGCGGCGTTATCCGGACCAGGCAAGGCTACACCTTC
NA	TRBV10-3	TRBJ2-5	TRBD2	CAISEVTGGETQYF	TGTGCCATCAGTGAAGTGACGGGAGGGGAGACCCAGTACTTC
many	TRBV5-1	TRBJ2-7	NA	CASSSGGNGRGYEQYF	TGCGCCAGCAGCTCAGGAGGGAACGGGAGAGGCTACGAGCAGTACTTC
many	TRBV2	TRBJ1-4	NA	CASTGGHGEKLFF	TGTGCCAGCACCGGGGGACATGGTGAAAAACTGTTTTTT
few	TRBV28	TRBJ2-3	NA	CASRTPTARPDTQYF	TGTGCCAGCAGAACCCCCACGGCACGGCCAGATACGCAGTATTTT
NA	TRBV20-1	TRBJ1-1	NA	CSATTLDSVNTEAFF	TGCAGTGCTACAACCCTGGACAGCGTGAACACTGAAGCTTTCTTT
few	TRBV23-1	TRBJ1-5	NA	CASSQATVYSNQPQHF	TGCGCCAGCAGTCAGGCGACAGTTTATAGCAATCAGCCCCAGCATTTT
NA	TRBV29-1	TRBJ2-7	TRBD1	CSATRGPTYEQYF	TGCAGCGCAACCAGGGGGCCTACCTACGAGCAGTACTTC
many	TRBV4-3	TRBJ2-7	NA	CASSQNRGSGSYEQYF	TGCGCCAGCAGCCAAAATCGTGGTTCCGGCTCCTACGAGCAGTACTTC
NA	TRBV10-3	TRBJ2-7	TRBD2	CAISSGANEQYF	TGTGCCATCAGTAGCGGGGCAAACGAGCAGTACTTC
many	TRBV20-1	TRBJ2-1	TRBD2	CSASPAGAYNEQFF	TGCAGTGCTAGTCCGGCGGGAGCCTACAATGAGCAGTTCTTC
many	TRBV23-1	TRBJ2-4	TRBD2	CASRMGRRGLAGLLAKNIQYF	TGCGCCAGCAGGATGGGGCGCAGAGGACTAGCGGGACTCCTAGCCAAAAACATTCAGTACTTC
many	TRBV20-1	TRBJ2-3	TRBD2	CSARLGRALGVEDTQYF	TGCAGTGCTAGACTCGGGAGGGCCCTCGGGGTTGAAGATACGCAGTATTTT
many	TRBV29-1	TRBJ2-1	NA	CSVGRPSHINEQFF	TGCAGCGTTGGCCGGCCTAGTCATATCAATGAGCAGTTCTTC
many	TRBV7-9	TRBJ2-7	NA	CASSSAGAKEQYF	TGTGCCAGCAGCTCAGCAGGGGCTAAGGAGCAGTACTTC
few	TRBV10-3	TRBJ2-3	TRBD2	CAISERGRGVDTQYF	TGTGCCATCAGTGAGAGGGGACGGGGGGTAGATACGCAGTATTTT
many	TRBV24-1	TRBJ2-1	TRBD1	CATSDDRAWSDNEQFF	TGTGCCACCAGTGATGACAGGGCCTGGTCGGACAATGAGCAGTTCTTC
many	TRBV7-8	TRBJ2-1	TRBD2	CASSPLGLAGGYSSYNEQFF	TGTGCCAGCAGCCCGCTCGGGCTAGCGGGAGGGTACAGCTCCTACAATGAGCAGTTCTTC
few	TRBV10-1	TRBJ2-7	NA	CASSGTSSYEQYF	TGCGCCAGCAGTGGGACGTCTTCCTACGAGCAGTACTTC
many	TRBV5-1	TRBJ2-3	TRBD1	CASRTGVDTQYF	TGCGCCAGCAGGACAGGGGTAGATACGCAGTATTTT
many	TRBV20-1	TRBJ2-7	NA	CSAGGRGAEQYF	TGCAGTGCCGGGGGTCGAGGGGCCGAGCAGTACTTC
many	TRBV19	TRBJ1-2	NA	CARRRANYGYTF	TGTGCCAGGCGACGAGCCAACTATGGCTACACCTTC
NA	TRBV2	TRBJ2-5	TRBD2	CASTPGQREVTQYF	TGTGCCAGCACCCCAGGCCAGCGGGAGGTGACCCAGTACTTC
many	TRBV6-5	TRBJ2-7	NA	CASSYSEGSYEQYF	TGTGCCAGCAGTTACTCGGAGGGGTCCTACGAGCAGTACTTC
many	TRBV4-3	TRBJ2-1	NA	CASSHSPAVSHNEQFF	TGCGCCAGCAGCCATAGTCCCGCAGTCTCACACAATGAGCAGTTCTTC
many	TRBV20-1	TRBJ1-2	NA	CSARDGGNYGYTF	TGCAGTGCTAGAGATGGGGGAAACTATGGCTACACCTTC
few	TRBV19	TRBJ2-7	NA	CASNLGPGPSSPNEQYF	TGTGCCAGTAATTTGGGGCCCGGGCCGAGTAGTCCCAACGAGCAGTACTTC
many	TRBV12-3/TRBV12-4	TRBJ2-4	NA	CASSLEGDFKNIQYF	TGTGCCAGCAGTTTAGAGGGCGACTTCAAAAACATTCAGTACTTC
many	TRBV7-9	TRBJ2-3	NA	CASSFSSATGTDTQYF	TGTGCCAGCAGCTTCTCGAGTGCGACAGGCACAGATACGCAGTATTTT
few	TRBV10-3	TRBJ2-1	NA	CAIRGGEDNEQFF	TGTGCCATAAGGGGGGGTGAAGATAATGAGCAGTTCTTC
many	TRBV6-6	TRBJ1-5	NA	CASSYVSTLYQPQHF	TGTGCCAGCAGTTACGTCAGTACCCTTTATCAGCCCCAGCATTTT
many	TRBV29-1	TRBJ2-5	NA	CSVEEGEETQYF	TGCAGCGTTGAAGAGGGGGAAGAGACCCAGTACTTC
many	TRBV10-3	TRBJ2-3	NA	CAIKRGEMSTDTQYF	TGTGCCATCAAGAGGGGGGAGATGAGCACAGATACGCAGTATTTT